This TCR beta chain was found in a study of blood T cell repertoires in COVID-19. Across the whole study: COVID-19 samples, acute and convalescent, were from the United States, Italy and Spain.

The germline V gene has CDR1 SGHTS and CDR2 YDEGEE. This CDR3 has 14 amino acids. The junction had 2 bases not matched to a gene; V was cut back by 3 bases and J by 2 bases. Clones were sequenced by immunoSEQ multiplex PCR, and TCRdb holds only the in-frame ones, with some missing. This sample yields more than 85,000 clones, of which approximately 82% are seen a single time; more than 9% belongs to the top ten. This chain joins TRBV5-8 and TRBJ2-1, with 7 bases fitting TRBD2. The specimen was peripheral blood. This clonotype originated in a man aged 70-80 years with acute or convalescent COVID-19. CDR3 coding DNA: TGTGCCAGCAGCTGGGGGGGTACCTACAATGAGCAGTTCTTC. Protein sequence: CASSWGGTYNEQFF.